Each of the 3 T cell receptor beta chains below was sequenced from the same sample in a study of cytomegalovirus exposure and HLA in healthy donors. PCR used 60 Vbeta primers and 13 Jbeta primers. Generated by immunoSEQ multiplex PCR, the TCRdb table keeps only in-frame clones and is missing some. Altogether 90,000 to 120,000 clones are present, 81% being singletons, with the ten largest covering approximately 2.1%. The sequencing input was PBMCs. The receptors shown here come from a man aged 30 to 45 in good health and CMV-seronegative.

The chain employs TRBV6-5 and TRBJ2-3, with 7 bases fitting TRBD2. Germline loops: CDR1 MNHEY, CDR2 SVGAGI. V gave up 5 bases and J gave up 2 bases; unmatched junction bases: 7. This CDR3 has 15 amino acids. CDR3 bases: TGTGCCAGCAGTCGGAGCGGGGCCTCCACAGATACGCAGTATTTT. It is translated as CASSRSGASTDTQYF.

There are a few counts of this clone. The rearrangement joins TRBV6-6 to TRBJ2-5; D gene unclear. Germline V gene lookup returns CDR1 MNHNY and CDR2 SVGAGI (reference sequence). The CDR3 length is 12 residues. V lost 2 bases to trimming and J lost 5 bases, with 6 bases between them. For the CDR3, the DNA is TGTGCCAGCAGTTACCCATTCGAGACCCAGTACTTC. It is translated as CASSYPFETQYF.

This clone was seen more than once but under ten times. The J gene is TRBJ2-1, the V gene TRBV30; 9 bases agree with TRBD2. J was trimmed by 3 bases and V by 2 bases; bases with no gene match: 8. CDR3 length: 16 amino acids. CDR1 is GTSNPN and CDR2 is SVGIG in the germline V gene (reference sequence). CDR3 region: CAWSSPRLAVYNEQFF. DNA for the CDR3: TGTGCCTGGAGTTCTCCGAGACTAGCGGTCTACAATGAGCAGTTCTTC.